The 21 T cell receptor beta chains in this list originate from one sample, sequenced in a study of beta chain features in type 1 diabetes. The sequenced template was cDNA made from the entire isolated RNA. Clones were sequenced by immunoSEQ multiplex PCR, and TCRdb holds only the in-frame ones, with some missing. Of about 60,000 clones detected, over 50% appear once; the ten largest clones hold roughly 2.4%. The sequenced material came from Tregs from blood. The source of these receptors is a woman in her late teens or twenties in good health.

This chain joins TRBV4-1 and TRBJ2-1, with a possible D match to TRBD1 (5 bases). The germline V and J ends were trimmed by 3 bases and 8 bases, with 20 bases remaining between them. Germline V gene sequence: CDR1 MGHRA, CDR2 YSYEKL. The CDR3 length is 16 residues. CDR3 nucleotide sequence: TGCGCCAGCAGCCAGACGGGTAGCTTAGGGGCGGATGAGCAGTTCTTC. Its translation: CASSQTGSLGADEQFF.

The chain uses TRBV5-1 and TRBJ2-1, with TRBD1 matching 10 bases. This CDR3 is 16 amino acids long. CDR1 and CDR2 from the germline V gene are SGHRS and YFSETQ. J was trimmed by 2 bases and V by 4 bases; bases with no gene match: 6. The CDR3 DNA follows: TGCGCCAGCAGCGTGACAGGGGGCCCTACCTACAATGAGCAGTTCTTC. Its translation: CASSVTGGPTYNEQFF.

CDR3 residues: CASNSRVWGSPLHF. For the CDR3, the DNA is TGCGCCAGCAACTCGAGGGTCTGGGGATCACCCCTCCACTTT. The chain combines TRBV4-1 with TRBJ1-6; D unresolved. The CDR3 totals 14 residues. Germline CDR1 is MGHRA and CDR2 is YSYEKL. V lost 7 bases to trimming and J lost 10 bases, with 17 bases between them.

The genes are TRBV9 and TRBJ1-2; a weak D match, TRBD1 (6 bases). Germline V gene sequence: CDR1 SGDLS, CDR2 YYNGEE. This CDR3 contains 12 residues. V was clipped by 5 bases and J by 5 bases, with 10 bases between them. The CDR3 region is CASRGGDYGYTF. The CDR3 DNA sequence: TGTGCCAGCAGAGGGGGTGATTATGGCTACACCTTC.

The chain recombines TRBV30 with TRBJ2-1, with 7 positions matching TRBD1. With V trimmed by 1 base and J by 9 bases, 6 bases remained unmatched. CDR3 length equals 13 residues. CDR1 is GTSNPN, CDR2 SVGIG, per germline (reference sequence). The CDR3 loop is CAWSATGVGEQFF. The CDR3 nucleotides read TGTGCCTGGAGTGCCACAGGGGTTGGTGAGCAGTTCTTC.

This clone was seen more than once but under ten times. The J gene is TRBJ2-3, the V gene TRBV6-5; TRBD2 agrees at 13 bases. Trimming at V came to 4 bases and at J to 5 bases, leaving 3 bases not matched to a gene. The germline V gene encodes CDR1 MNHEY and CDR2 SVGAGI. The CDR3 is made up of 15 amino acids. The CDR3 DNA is TGTGCCAGCAGTTGGACTAGCGGGAGACAAGATACGCAGTATTTT. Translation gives CASSWTSGRQDTQYF.

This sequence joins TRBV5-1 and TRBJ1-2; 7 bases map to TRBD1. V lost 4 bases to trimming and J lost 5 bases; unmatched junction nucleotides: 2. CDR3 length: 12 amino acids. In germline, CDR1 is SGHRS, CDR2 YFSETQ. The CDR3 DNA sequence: TGCGCCAGCAGCAAGGACAGGTATGGCTACACCTTC. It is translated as CASSKDRYGYTF.

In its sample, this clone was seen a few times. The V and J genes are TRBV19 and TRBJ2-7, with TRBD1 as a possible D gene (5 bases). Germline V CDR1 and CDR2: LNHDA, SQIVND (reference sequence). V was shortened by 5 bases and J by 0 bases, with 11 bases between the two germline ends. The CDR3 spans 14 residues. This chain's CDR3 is CASSPSDSSYEQYF. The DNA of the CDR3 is TGTGCCAGTAGTCCCTCCGACAGCTCCTACGAGCAGTACTTC.

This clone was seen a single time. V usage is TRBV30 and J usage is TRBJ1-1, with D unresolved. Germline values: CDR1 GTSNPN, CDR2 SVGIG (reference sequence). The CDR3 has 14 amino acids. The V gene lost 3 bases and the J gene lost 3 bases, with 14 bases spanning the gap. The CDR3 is CAWSPLNSDTEAFF. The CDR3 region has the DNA TGTGCCTGGAGCCCTCTAAACTCGGACACTGAAGCTTTCTTT.

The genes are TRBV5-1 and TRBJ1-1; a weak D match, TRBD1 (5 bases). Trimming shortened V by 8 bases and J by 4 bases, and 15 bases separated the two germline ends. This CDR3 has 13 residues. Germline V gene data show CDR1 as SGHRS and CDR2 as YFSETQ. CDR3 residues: CASNSPQGTEAFF. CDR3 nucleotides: TGCGCCAGTAACTCCCCCCAGGGCACTGAAGCTTTCTTT.

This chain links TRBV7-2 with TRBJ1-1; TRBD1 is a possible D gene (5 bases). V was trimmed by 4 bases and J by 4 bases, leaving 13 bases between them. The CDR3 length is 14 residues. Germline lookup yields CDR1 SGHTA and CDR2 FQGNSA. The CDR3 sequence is CASSSLWGVTEAFF. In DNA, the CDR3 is TGTGCCAGCAGCTCCTTATGGGGGGTCACTGAAGCTTTCTTT.

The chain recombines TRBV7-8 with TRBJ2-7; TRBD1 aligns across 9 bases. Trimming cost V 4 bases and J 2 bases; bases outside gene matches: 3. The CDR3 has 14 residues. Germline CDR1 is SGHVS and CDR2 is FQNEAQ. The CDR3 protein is CASSSTGGPYEQYF. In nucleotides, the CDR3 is TGTGCCAGCAGCTCGACAGGGGGACCCTACGAGCAGTACTTC.

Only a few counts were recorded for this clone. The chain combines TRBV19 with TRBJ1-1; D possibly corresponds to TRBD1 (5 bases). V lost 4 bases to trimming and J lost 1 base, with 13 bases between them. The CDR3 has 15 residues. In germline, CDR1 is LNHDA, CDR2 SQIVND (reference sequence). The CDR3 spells CASSTHLTANTEAFF. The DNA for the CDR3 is TGTGCCAGTAGTACCCACCTGACAGCGAACACTGAAGCTTTCTTT. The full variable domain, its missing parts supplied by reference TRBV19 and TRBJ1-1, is DGGITQSPKYLFRKEGQNVTLSCEQNLNHDAMYWYRQDPGQGLRLIYYSQIVNDFQKGDIAEGYSVSREKKESFPLTVTSAQKNPTAFYLCASSTHLTANTEAFFGQGTRLTVV.

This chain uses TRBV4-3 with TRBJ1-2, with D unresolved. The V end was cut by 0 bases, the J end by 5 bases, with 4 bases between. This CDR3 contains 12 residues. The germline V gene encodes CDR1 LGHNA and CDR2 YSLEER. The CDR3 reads CASSQDRYGYTF. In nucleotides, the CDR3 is TGCGCCAGCAGCCAAGACCGTTATGGCTACACCTTC.

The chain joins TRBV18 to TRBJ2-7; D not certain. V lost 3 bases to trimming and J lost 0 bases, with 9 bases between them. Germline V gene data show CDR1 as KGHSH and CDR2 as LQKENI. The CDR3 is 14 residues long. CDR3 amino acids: CASSPESVSYEQYF. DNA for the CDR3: TGTGCCAGCTCACCGGAGTCAGTCTCCTACGAGCAGTACTTC.

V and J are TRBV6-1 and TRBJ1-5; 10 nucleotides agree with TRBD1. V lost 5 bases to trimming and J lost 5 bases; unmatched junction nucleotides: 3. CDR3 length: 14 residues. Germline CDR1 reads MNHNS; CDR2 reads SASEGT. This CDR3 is CASSWDRGYQPQHF. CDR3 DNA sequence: TGTGCCAGCAGTTGGGACAGGGGATATCAGCCCCAGCATTTT.

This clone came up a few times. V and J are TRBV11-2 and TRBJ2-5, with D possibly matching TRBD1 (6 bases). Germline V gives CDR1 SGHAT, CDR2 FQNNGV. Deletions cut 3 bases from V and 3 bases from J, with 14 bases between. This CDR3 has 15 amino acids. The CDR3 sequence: CASSFRGRVEETQYF. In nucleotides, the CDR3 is TGTGCCAGCAGCTTCAGGGGCCGAGTGGAAGAGACCCAGTACTTC.

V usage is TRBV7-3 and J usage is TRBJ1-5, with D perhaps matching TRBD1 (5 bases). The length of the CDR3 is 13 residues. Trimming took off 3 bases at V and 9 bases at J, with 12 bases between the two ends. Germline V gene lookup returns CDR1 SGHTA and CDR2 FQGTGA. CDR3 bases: TGTGCCAGCAGCTTGGGGCTTGGGGCGCCCCAGCATTTT. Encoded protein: CASSLGLGAPQHF.

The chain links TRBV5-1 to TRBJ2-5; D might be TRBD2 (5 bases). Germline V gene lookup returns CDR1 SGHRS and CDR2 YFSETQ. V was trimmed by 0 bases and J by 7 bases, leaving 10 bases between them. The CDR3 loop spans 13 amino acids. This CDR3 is CASSLAEGGTQYF. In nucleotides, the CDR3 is TGCGCCAGCAGCTTGGCCGAAGGAGGGACCCAGTACTTC.

Written as DNA, the CDR3 is TGTGCCAGTAGTATTGGTACAGGAAATTCACCCCTCCACTTT. Translation: CASSIGTGNSPLHF. The rearrangement joins TRBV19 to TRBJ1-6, with D maybe TRBD1 (5 bases). The V and J ends lost 3 bases and 7 bases respectively, with 10 bases between them. The CDR3 length is 14 residues. Looked up from germline, CDR1 is LNHDA and CDR2 is SQIVND (reference sequence). The variable domain in full, with the rest retrieved from reference TRBV19 and TRBJ1-6, is DGGITQSPKYLFRKEGQNVTLSCEQNLNHDAMYWYRQDPGQGLRLIYYSQIVNDFQKGDIAEGYSVSREKKESFPLTVTSAQKNPTAFYLCASSIGTGNSPLHFGNGTRLTVT.

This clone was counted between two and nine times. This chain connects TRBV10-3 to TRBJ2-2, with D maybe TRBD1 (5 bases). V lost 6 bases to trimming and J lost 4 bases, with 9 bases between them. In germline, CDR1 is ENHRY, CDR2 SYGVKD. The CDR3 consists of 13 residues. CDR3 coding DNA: TGTGCCATCAGAGGACACTTCACCGGGGAGCTGTTTTTT. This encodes CAIRGHFTGELFF.